This entry is about one T cell receptor (beta chain). Its antigen is not identified. The protocol was immunoSEQ multiplex PCR, while the TCRdb copy is restricted to in-frame clones and leaves out a portion. The table lists around 100,000 clones, roughly 85% of them singletons. Some second doses came at about 4 weeks and others at about 12 weeks; these were pooled. The V gene end was trimmed by 5 bases and the J gene end by 1 base; junction bases not matched to a gene: 10. Germline V lookup: CDR1 SGHTA, CDR2 FQGTGA. The CDR3 contains 16 residues. The sample is drawn from a study of T cell responses to AZD1222 COVID-19 vaccine. Points from the study as a whole: Baseline seropositivity characterized only a handful of AZD1222 recipients. In all cases, repertoires were sampled only after the peak T cell response.

The material sequenced was peripheral blood, taken 28 days after the second AZD1222 dose. The rearrangement links TRBV7-3 to TRBJ1-1, with 7 bases identical to TRBD1. The receptor was isolated from an adult who received the AZD1222 COVID-19 vaccine. CDR3 in DNA: TGTGCCAGCAGCCCAATACCGGGACAGAAGAACACTGAAGCTTTCTTT. This translates into CASSPIPGQKNTEAFF.